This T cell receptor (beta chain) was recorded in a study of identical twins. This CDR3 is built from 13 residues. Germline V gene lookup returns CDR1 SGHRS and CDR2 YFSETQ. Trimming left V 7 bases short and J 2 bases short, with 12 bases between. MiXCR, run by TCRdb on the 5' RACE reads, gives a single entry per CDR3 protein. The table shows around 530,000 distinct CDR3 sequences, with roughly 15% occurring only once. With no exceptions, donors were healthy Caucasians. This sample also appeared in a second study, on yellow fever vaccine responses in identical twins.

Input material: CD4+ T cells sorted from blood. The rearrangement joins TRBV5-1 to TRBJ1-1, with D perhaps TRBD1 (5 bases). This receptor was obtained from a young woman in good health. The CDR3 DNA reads TGCGCCAGCGCCAGGGAGTTAAACACTGAAGCTTTCTTT. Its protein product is CASARELNTEAFF.